The next 6 T cell receptor beta chains were all read from a single sample in a study of blood T cell repertoires in COVID-19. Profiled with immunoSEQ multiplex PCR; TCRdb holds only in-frame clones, not every one. Found here are under 100,000 clones, roughly 80% of them singletons; the top ten hold about 3.4%. What was sequenced was peripheral blood. The source of these receptors is a man in his fifties or sixties with acute or convalescent COVID-19.

This clone was observed a single time. This chain connects TRBV12-2 to TRBJ2-7; the table's D call of TRBD1 was not tested on the DNA. TRBV12-2 is a documented pseudogene. CDR3 length equals 18 residues. In DNA form, the CDR3 reads TGTGCAAGTCGCCCCCAGGGACAGGGCTACAAAAAGAATTTCGAGCAGTACTTC. Its protein is CASRPQGQGYKKNFEQYF.

This chain connects TRBV5-1 to TRBJ2-6; 10 positions match TRBD1. This CDR3 has 20 residues. Trimming removed 3 bases from V and 4 bases from J; junction bases left unmatched: 16. Per germline, CDR1 SGHRS and CDR2 YFSETQ. CDR3 loop: CASSSRGVGTGAGGANVLTF. The CDR3 DNA reads TGCGCCAGCAGCTCCCGGGGAGTCGGGACAGGGGCGGGCGGGGCCAACGTCCTGACTTTC.

The table lists this clone with a few counts. V and J are TRBV2 and TRBJ2-5; possible D gene TRBD1, 6 bases. There are 14 residues in the CDR3. Germline V CDR1 and CDR2: SNHLY, FYNNEI. V lost 8 bases to trimming and J lost 5 bases, with 18 bases between them. The CDR3 protein is CASHKQGSWETQYF. In DNA form, the CDR3 reads TGTGCCAGCCACAAACAGGGATCTTGGGAGACCCAGTACTTC.

This chain connects TRBV4-3 to TRBJ2-7, with 9 bases identical to TRBD1. Germline-derived CDR1 and CDR2 are LGHNA and YSLEER. This CDR3 has 16 residues. Trimming cost V 1 base and J 1 base; bases outside gene matches: 5. CDR3 residues: CASSQAPGQGSYEQYF. CDR3 nucleotide sequence: TGCGCCAGCAGCCAAGCCCCAGGACAGGGGTCCTACGAGCAGTACTTC.

The J gene is TRBJ1-4, the V gene TRBV3-1 (or the pseudogene TRBV3-2), with 8 bases fitting TRBD1. Per the germline V gene, CDR1 is LGHDT and CDR2 is YNNKEL (reference sequence). With 4 bases clipped from V and 5 bases from J, the junction kept 3 bases outside the gene matches. This CDR3 has 14 amino acids. The CDR3 loop reads CASSRDRSNEKLFF. Here the CDR3 DNA reads TGTGCCAGCAGCCGGGACAGGTCGAATGAAAAACTGTTTTTT.

The chain is built from TRBV3-1 (or the pseudogene TRBV3-2) and TRBJ1-2; no reliable D call. Trimming shortened V by 3 bases and J by 2 bases, and 7 bases separated the two germline ends. This CDR3 is 13 amino acids long. Germline V gene lookup returns CDR1 LGHDT and CDR2 YNNKEL (reference sequence). The CDR3 reads CASSHPSNYGYTF. CDR3 bases: TGTGCCAGCAGCCACCCAAGCAACTATGGCTACACCTTC.